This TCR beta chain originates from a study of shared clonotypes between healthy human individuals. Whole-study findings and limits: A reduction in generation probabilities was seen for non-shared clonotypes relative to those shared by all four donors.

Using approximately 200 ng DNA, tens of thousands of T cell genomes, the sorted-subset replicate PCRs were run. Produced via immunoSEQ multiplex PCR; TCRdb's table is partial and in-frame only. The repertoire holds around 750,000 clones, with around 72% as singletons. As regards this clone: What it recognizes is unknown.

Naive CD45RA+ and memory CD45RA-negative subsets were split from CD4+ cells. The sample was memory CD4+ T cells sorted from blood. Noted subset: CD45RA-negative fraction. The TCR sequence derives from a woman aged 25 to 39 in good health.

The DNA of the CDR3 is TGTGCCAGCACCCTTACAGGGGCAAACCAAGAGACCCAGTACTTC. Translation: CASTLTGANQETQYF. The V call is TRBV6-1, the J call TRBJ2-5; 7 bases align to TRBD1. CDR3 length: 15 amino acids. V was clipped by 7 bases and J by 0 bases; unmatched bases: 8. Germline values: CDR1 MNHNS, CDR2 SASEGT.